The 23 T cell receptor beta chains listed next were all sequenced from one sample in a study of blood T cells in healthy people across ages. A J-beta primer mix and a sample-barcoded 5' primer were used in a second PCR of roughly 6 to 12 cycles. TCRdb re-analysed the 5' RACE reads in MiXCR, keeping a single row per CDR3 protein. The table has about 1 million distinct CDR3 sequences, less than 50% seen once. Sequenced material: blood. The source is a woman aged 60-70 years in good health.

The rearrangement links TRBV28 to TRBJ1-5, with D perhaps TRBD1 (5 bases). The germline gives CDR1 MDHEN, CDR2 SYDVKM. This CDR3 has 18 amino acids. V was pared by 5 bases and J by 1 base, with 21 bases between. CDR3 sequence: CASSRQGKISMSNQPQHF. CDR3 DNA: TGTGCCAGCAGTCGGCAGGGAAAAATTAGCATGAGCAATCAGCCCCAGCATTTT. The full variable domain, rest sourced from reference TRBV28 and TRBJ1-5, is DVKVTQSSRYLVKRTGEKVFLECVQDMDHENMFWYRQDPGLGLRLIYFSYDVKMKEKGDIPEGYSVSREKKERFSLILESASTNQTSMYLCASSRQGKISMSNQPQHFGDGTRLSIL.

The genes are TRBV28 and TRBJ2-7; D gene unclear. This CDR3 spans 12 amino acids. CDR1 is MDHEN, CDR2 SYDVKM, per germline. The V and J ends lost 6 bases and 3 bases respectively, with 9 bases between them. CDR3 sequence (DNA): TGTGCCAGCAGACTCGACAACTACGAGCAGTACTTC. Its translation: CASRLDNYEQYF.

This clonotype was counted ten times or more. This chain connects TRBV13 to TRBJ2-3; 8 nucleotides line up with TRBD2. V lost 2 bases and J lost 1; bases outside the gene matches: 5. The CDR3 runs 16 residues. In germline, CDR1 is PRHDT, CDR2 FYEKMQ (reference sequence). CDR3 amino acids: CASSLRPGLGTDTQYF. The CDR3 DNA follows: TGTGCCAGCAGCTTACGTCCGGGACTAGGCACAGATACGCAGTATTTT.

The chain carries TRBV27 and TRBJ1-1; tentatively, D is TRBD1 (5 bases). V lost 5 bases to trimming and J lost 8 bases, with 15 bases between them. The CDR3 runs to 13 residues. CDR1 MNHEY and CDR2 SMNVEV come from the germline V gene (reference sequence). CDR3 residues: CASSVQRQSEAFF. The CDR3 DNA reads TGTGCCAGCAGTGTACAGCGACAGTCCGAAGCTTTCTTT.

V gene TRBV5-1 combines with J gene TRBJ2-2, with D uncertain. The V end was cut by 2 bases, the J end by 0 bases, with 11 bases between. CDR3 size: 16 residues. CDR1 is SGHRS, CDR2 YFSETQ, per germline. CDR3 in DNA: TGCGCCAGCAGCTTCTATGGTTTCCCGAACACCGGGGAGCTGTTTTTT. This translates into CASSFYGFPNTGELFF.

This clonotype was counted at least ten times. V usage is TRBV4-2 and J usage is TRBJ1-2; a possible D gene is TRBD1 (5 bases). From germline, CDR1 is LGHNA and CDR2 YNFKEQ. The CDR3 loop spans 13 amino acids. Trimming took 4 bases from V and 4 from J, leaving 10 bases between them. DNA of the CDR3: TGTGCCAGCAGCCCCAGCGGGGCCTATGGCTACACCTTC. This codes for CASSPSGAYGYTF.

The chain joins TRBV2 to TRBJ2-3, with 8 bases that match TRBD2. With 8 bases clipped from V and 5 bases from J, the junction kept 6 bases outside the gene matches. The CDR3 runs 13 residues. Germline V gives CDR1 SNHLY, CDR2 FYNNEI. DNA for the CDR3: TGTGCCAGCTGGGCGGGAGGCGGAGATACGCAGTATTTT. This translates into CASWAGGGDTQYF.

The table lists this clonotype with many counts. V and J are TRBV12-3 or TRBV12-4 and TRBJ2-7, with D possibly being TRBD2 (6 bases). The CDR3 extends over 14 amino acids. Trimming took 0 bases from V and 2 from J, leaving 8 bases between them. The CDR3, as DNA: TGTGCCAGCAGTTTAGCCTCGGGGGCCTACGAGCAGTACTTC. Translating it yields CASSLASGAYEQYF.

The chain's CDR3 is CASSQDWQGSNQPQHF. The CDR3 DNA reads TGCGCCAGCAGCCAAGATTGGCAGGGAAGCAATCAGCCCCAGCATTTT. V is TRBV4-1 and J is TRBJ1-5; D perhaps matches TRBD1 (5 bases). The V end was cut by 0 bases, the J end by 1 base, with 10 bases between. The CDR3 spans 16 residues. Germline-derived CDR1 and CDR2 are MGHRA and YSYEKL.

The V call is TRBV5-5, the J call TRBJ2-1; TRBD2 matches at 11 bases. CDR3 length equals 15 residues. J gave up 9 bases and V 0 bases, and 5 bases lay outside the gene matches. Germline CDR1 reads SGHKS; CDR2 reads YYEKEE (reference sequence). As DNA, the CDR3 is TGTGCCAGCAGCTTGGCTAGCGGGAGGTCGGGTGAGCAGTTCTTC. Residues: CASSLASGRSGEQFF.

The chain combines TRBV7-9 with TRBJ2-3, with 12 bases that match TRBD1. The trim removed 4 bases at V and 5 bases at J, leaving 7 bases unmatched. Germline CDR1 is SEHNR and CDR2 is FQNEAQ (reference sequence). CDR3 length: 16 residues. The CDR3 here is CASSSWGQGAEDTQYF. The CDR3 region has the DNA TGTGCCAGCAGCTCATGGGGACAGGGGGCGGAAGATACGCAGTATTTT.

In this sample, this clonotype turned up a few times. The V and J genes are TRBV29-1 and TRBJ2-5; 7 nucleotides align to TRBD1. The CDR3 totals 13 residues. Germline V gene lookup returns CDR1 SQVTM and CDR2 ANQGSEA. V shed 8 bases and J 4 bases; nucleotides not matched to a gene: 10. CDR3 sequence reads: CSSQGVRLETQYF. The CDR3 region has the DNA TGCAGCAGTCAGGGGGTTCGGCTAGAGACCCAGTACTTC.

The CDR3 region is CASSLFPGNSGANVLTF. CDR3 coding DNA: TGTGCCAGCAGCTTATTTCCCGGAAACTCTGGGGCCAACGTCCTGACTTTC. This chain links TRBV11-2 with TRBJ2-6; no clear D. There are 17 residues in the CDR3. V was cut by 2 bases and J by 0 bases, with 11 bases left in between. Germline V gene sequence: CDR1 SGHAT, CDR2 FQNNGV.

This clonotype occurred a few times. CDR3 in amino acids: CASSDGYSNQPQHF. CDR3 coding DNA: TGTGCCAGCAGCGACGGATATAGCAATCAGCCCCAGCATTTT. The chain carries TRBV7-9 and TRBJ1-5, with no clear D. The CDR3 consists of 14 residues. V dropped 5 bases and J dropped 0 bases, with 8 bases sitting between them. CDR1 SEHNR and CDR2 FQNEAQ come from the germline V gene (reference sequence).

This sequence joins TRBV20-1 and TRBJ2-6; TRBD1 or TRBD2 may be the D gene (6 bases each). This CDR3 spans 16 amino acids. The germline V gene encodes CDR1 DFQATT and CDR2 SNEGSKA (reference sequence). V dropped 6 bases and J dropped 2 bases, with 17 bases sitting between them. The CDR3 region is CSAPGGGRTGANVLTF. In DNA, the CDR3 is TGCAGTGCCCCCGGAGGGGGACGAACTGGGGCCAACGTCCTGACTTTC.

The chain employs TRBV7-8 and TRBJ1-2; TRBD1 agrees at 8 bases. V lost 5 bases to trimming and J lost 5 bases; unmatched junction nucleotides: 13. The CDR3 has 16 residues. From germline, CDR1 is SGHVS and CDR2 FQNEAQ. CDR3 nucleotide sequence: TGTGCCAGCAGCCCTGGCCGGACAGGGATTGGGTATGGCTACACCTTC. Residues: CASSPGRTGIGYGYTF.

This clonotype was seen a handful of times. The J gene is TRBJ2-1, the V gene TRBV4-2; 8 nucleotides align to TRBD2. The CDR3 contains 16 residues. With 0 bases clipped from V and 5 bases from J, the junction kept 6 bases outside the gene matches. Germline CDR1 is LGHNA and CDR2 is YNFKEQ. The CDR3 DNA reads TGTGCCAGCAGCCAAGAGTTGGTAGCGGGAAACAATGAGCAGTTCTTC. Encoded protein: CASSQELVAGNNEQFF.

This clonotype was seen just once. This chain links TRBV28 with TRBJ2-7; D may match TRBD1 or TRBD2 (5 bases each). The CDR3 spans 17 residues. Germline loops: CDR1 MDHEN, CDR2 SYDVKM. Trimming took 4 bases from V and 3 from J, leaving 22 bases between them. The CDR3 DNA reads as TGTGCCAGCAGTTCGCCCCCCTCGAGGGGCCCGAACTACGAGCAGTACTTC. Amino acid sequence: CASSSPPSRGPNYEQYF. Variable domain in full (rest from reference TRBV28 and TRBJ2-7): DVKVTQSSRYLVKRTGEKVFLECVQDMDHENMFWYRQDPGLGLRLIYFSYDVKMKEKGDIPEGYSVSREKKERFSLILESASTNQTSMYLCASSSPPSRGPNYEQYFGPGTRLTVT.

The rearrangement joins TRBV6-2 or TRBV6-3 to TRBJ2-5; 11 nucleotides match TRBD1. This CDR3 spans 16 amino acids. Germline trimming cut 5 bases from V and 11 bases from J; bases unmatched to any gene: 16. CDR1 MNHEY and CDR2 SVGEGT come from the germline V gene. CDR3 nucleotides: TGTGCCAGCAGTAACACGGGGACAGGGGGTGGTCGTGAGCAGTACTTC. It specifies CASSNTGTGGGREQYF.

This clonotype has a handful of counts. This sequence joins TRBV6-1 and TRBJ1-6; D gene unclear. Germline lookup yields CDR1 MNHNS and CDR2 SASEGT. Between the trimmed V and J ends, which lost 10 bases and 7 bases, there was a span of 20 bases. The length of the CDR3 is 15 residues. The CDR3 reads CATKPHMGSNSPLHF. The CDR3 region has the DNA TGTGCCACCAAACCCCATATGGGGAGCAATTCACCCCTCCACTTT.

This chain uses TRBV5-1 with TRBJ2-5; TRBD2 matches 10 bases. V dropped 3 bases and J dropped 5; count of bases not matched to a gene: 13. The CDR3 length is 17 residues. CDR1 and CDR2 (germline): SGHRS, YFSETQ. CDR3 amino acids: CASSSGLAGAGSETQYF. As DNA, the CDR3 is TGCGCCAGCAGCTCAGGTCTAGCGGGAGCTGGATCGGAGACCCAGTACTTC.

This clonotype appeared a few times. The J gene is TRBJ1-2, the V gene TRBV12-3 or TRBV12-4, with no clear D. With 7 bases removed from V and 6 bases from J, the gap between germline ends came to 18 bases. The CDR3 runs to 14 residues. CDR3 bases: TGTGCCAGCACCGCATCCGGCAGAGAACATGGCTACACCTTC. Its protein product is CASTASGREHGYTF.

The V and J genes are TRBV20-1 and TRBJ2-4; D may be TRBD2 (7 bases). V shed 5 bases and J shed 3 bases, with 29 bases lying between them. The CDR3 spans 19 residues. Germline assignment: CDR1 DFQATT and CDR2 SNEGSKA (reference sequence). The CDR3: CSAPLGGEGGGFVKNIQYF. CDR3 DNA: TGCAGTGCTCCACTGGGCGGGGAGGGGGGCGGCTTCGTCAAAAACATTCAGTACTTC.